The 25 T cell receptor beta chains below were found in one sample sequenced in a study of response to subunit inactivated influenza vaccine. A single record per CDR3 protein comes from TCRdb applying MiXCR to the RT-PCR reads. The data contain hundreds of thousands of distinct CDR3 sequences, about 11% of them singletons. These records were also assigned to another study, of T cells expressing NK-cell markers. That publication notes: In generating TCR beta cDNA, 5'RACE template switching with UMIs was used.

This specimen consisted of PBMCs from blood, obtained on the day of vaccination. These receptors all stem from a man aged 50 to 59 who received an inactivated influenza vaccine.

This chain links TRBV5-6 with TRBJ2-1; 7 bases line up with TRBD1. CDR3 length equals 15 residues. Germline CDR1 SGHDT, CDR2 YYEEEE. Trimming cost V 1 base and J 15 bases; bases outside gene matches: 16. CDR3 sequence: CASSLLGDSIKPGFF. The CDR3, as DNA: TGTGCCAGCAGCTTGTTAGGGGACAGTATAAAACCGGGGTTCTTC.

The chain joins TRBV11-2 to TRBJ2-2; D gene uncertain. Germline V gene sequence: CDR1 SGHAT, CDR2 FQNNGV. The CDR3 has 14 residues. The V and J ends lost 7 bases and 0 bases respectively, with 9 bases between them. This chain's CDR3 is CASTPLTNTGELFF. The CDR3 DNA is TGTGCCAGCACCCCCCTCACGAACACCGGGGAGCTGTTTTTT.

This clonotype came up a few times. CDR3 region: CASSLYRPTAFTDTQYF. CDR3 bases: TGTGCCAGCAGTTTATATCGGCCGACAGCTTTCACAGATACGCAGTATTTT. The chain is built from TRBV27 and TRBJ2-3; weak D call: TRBD1 (5 bases). The germline gives CDR1 MNHEY, CDR2 SMNVEV (reference sequence). The germline V and J ends were trimmed by 1 base and 2 bases, with 16 bases remaining between them. The CDR3 loop spans 17 amino acids.

In this sample, this clonotype turned up many times. The chain couples TRBV5-1 to TRBJ2-2, with D perhaps matching TRBD1 or TRBD2 (5 bases each). From germline, CDR1 is SGHRS and CDR2 YFSETQ. The CDR3 totals 16 residues. With 4 bases removed from V and 3 bases from J, the gap between germline ends came to 16 bases. Written as DNA, the CDR3 is TGCGCCAGCAGCACAAGGGACCGGGGATACACCGGGGAGCTGTTTTTT. Protein product: CASSTRDRGYTGELFF.

This clonotype was seen repeatedly, ten times or more. The V gene is TRBV6-2 or TRBV6-3, the J gene TRBJ2-1, with 9 bases lining up with TRBD2. CDR1 MNHEY and CDR2 SVGEGT come from the germline V gene. Trimming took 8 bases from V and 10 from J; bases not matched to a gene: 12. CDR3 size: 14 residues. The CDR3 DNA sequence: TGTGCCAGCTACCGCATAGCGGGAGTAGGGGAGCAGTTCTTC. Protein sequence: CASYRIAGVGEQFF.

This clonotype has more than one count but fewer than ten. The V gene is TRBV28, the J gene TRBJ1-1, with 10 bases aligning to TRBD1. Trimming at V came to 3 bases and at J to 5 bases, leaving 6 bases not matched to a gene. The CDR3 consists of 15 residues. Looked up from germline, CDR1 is MDHEN and CDR2 is SYDVKM. The CDR3 region is CASSFQRTGGTEAFF. The CDR3 DNA is TGTGCCAGCAGTTTCCAACGGACAGGGGGGACTGAAGCTTTCTTT.

In its sample, this clonotype was seen a few times. This chain links TRBV3-1 with TRBJ2-7; D is unclear. Germline lookup yields CDR1 LGHDT and CDR2 YNNKEL (reference sequence). The CDR3 length is 13 residues. The V and J ends lost 0 bases and 5 bases respectively, with 8 bases between them. CDR3 protein: CASSQDTNNEQYF. CDR3 nucleotides: TGTGCCAGCAGCCAAGATACGAACAACGAGCAGTACTTC.

This clonotype has only a few counts. The chain uses TRBV4-3 and TRBJ2-4, with D tentatively TRBD1 or TRBD2 (5 bases each). The CDR3 sequence is 19 residues long. V shed 4 bases and J shed 0 bases, with 22 bases lying between them. Germline V gives CDR1 LGHNA, CDR2 YSLEER. The CDR3 protein is CASSRDPPGPTLAKNIQYF. CDR3 nucleotides: TGCGCCAGCAGCCGAGACCCCCCGGGACCAACCCTAGCCAAAAACATTCAGTACTTC.

This clonotype was picked up a small number of times. The chain combines TRBV7-2 with TRBJ2-1; TRBD1 matches 8 bases. The CDR3 extends over 12 amino acids. Germline CDR1 reads SGHTA; CDR2 reads FQGNSA. V trimming: 5 bases; J trimming: 9 bases; junction bases outside the gene matches: 3. CDR3 nucleotide sequence: TGTGCCAGCAGCGCGGACAGGGCTGAGCAGTTCTTC. Its protein product is CASSADRAEQFF.

At least ten counts were recorded for this clonotype. This rearrangement joins TRBV5-1 to TRBJ2-7; 9 nucleotides agree with TRBD1. V trimming: 2 bases; J trimming: 7 bases; junction bases outside the gene matches: 7. Germline V gene sequence: CDR1 SGHRS, CDR2 YFSETQ. The CDR3 contains 14 residues. CDR3 DNA sequence: TGCGCCAGCAGCTTCGGGACAGGGTATGGTGAGCAGTACTTC. This translates into CASSFGTGYGEQYF.

This chain connects TRBV20-1 to TRBJ2-1; D ambiguous. Germline CDR1 reads DFQATT; CDR2 reads SNEGSKA (reference sequence). Trimming removed 0 bases at V and 3 bases at J, with 6 bases between. The CDR3 totals 13 residues. This CDR3 is CSARDMVYNEQFF. The CDR3 DNA sequence: TGCAGTGCTAGAGATATGGTCTACAATGAGCAGTTCTTC.

The sample holds many counts of this clonotype. The chain has TRBV28 and TRBJ2-2; D gene uncertain. From germline, CDR1 is MDHEN and CDR2 SYDVKM. The length of the CDR3 is 15 residues. Deletions cut 3 bases from V and 0 bases from J, with 8 bases between. The CDR3 coding sequence is TGTGCCAGCAGTTTGGAGATTGCGAACACCGGGGAGCTGTTTTTT. Amino acids: CASSLEIANTGELFF.

For this clonotype: This may be a read error, as it is one base from a much larger clone. The chain combines TRBV5-1 with TRBJ1-5; no definite D call. The CDR3 extends over 15 amino acids. CDR1 is SGHRS, CDR2 YFSETQ, per germline. V was clipped by 1 base and J by 9 bases, with 17 bases between them. The CDR3 is CASSLKGHEGGPQHF. CDR3 nucleotide sequence: TGCGCCAGCAGCTTGAAGGGCCATGAGGGAGGGCCCCAGCATTTT.

This clonotype was found many times. The chain links TRBV3-1 to TRBJ2-2; possibly TRBD1 or TRBD2 for D (5 bases each). The CDR3 has 14 residues. Germline V CDR1 and CDR2: LGHDT, YNNKEL (reference sequence). The V and J ends lost 6 bases and 3 bases respectively, with 11 bases between them. CDR3 DNA sequence: TGTGCCAGCAGTCCCGGGGCAGACACCGGGGAGCTGTTTTTT. It is translated as CASSPGADTGELFF.

This clonotype was counted once. V and J are TRBV7-9 and TRBJ2-1; 9 nucleotides line up with TRBD2. V was pared by 5 bases and J by 4 bases, with 6 bases of the junction left unmatched. Germline-derived CDR1 and CDR2 are SEHNR and FQNEAQ (reference sequence). The CDR3 contains 15 residues. The CDR3 sequence is CASSILAGPYNEQFF. The CDR3 DNA reads TGTGCCAGCAGCATCCTAGCGGGACCTTACAATGAGCAGTTCTTC.

The V call is TRBV4-3, the J call TRBJ2-5; TRBD2 matches 13 bases. CDR1 LGHNA and CDR2 YSLEER come from the germline V gene. Unmatched junction bases numbered 4, after V lost 5 bases and J lost 4 bases. CDR3 length: 15 residues. This chain's CDR3 is CASSMGLAGPETQYF. As DNA, the CDR3 is TGCGCCAGCAGCATGGGACTAGCGGGGCCAGAGACCCAGTACTTC.

This clonotype appeared many times. The rearrangement joins TRBV29-1 to TRBJ2-1; TRBD2 matches at 7 bases. There are 13 residues in the CDR3. CDR1 and CDR2 from the germline V gene are SQVTM and ANQGSEA. J lost 1 base, V lost 7 bases, and 4 bases had no gene match. CDR3 amino acids: CSGGGRSYNEQFF. CDR3 coding DNA: TGCAGCGGGGGGGGAAGGTCCTACAATGAGCAGTTCTTC.

This clonotype was observed many times. The V and J genes are TRBV20-1 and TRBJ2-5; a possible D gene is TRBD1 (6 bases). The CDR3 runs to 14 residues. CDR1 DFQATT and CDR2 SNEGSKA come from the germline V gene (reference sequence). Trimming took 6 bases from V and 1 from J, leaving 15 bases between them. The DNA of the CDR3 is TGCAGTGCGAGCCCCAGGGGTTTCCAAGAGACCCAGTACTTC. This translates into CSASPRGFQETQYF.

V and J are TRBV1 and TRBJ2-1. TRBV1 is a pseudogene. There are 16 residues in the CDR3. The CDR3 DNA is TGCACCAGCAGCCAAGATTTTGACAGAACCTACAATGAGCAGTTCTTC. The encoded protein is CTSSQDFDRTYNEQFF.

This clonotype was observed at least ten times. The rearrangement joins TRBV27 to TRBJ1-3; D gene ambiguous. The germline V and J ends were trimmed by 0 bases and 4 bases, with 4 bases remaining between them. Germline CDR1 is MNHEY and CDR2 is SMNVEV (reference sequence). The CDR3 consists of 13 residues. CDR3 sequence reads: CASSLSSGNTIYF. The CDR3 DNA is TGTGCCAGCAGTTTATCCTCGGGAAACACCATATATTTT.

This clonotype was detected many times. This chain uses TRBV27 with TRBJ1-1, with TRBD1 matching over 12 bases. With 0 bases clipped from V and 1 base from J, the junction kept 3 bases outside the gene matches. Germline lookup yields CDR1 MNHEY and CDR2 SMNVEV (reference sequence). CDR3 length: 17 residues. Written as DNA, the CDR3 is TGTGCCAGCAGTTTATCCGGGACAGGGGGCGAGAACACTGAAGCTTTCTTT. This gives the protein CASSLSGTGGENTEAFF.

V is TRBV3-1 and J is TRBJ2-5; possible D gene TRBD1, 6 bases. Germline V CDR1 and CDR2: LGHDT, YNNKEL (reference sequence). The CDR3 has 15 residues. The V end lost 2 bases, the J end lost 5 bases, and 15 bases lay between the germline ends. The DNA of the CDR3 is TGTGCCAGCAGCCAATTTACAACAGGGATGGAGACCCAGTACTTC. This encodes CASSQFTTGMETQYF.

This clonotype was counted ten times or more. The chain carries TRBV2 and TRBJ1-1; 8 bases map to TRBD1. V trimming: 7 bases; J trimming: 3 bases; junction bases outside the gene matches: 4. CDR3 length: 13 amino acids. Germline CDR1 is SNHLY and CDR2 is FYNNEI. The CDR3 spells CASKKTGDTEAFF. CDR3 sequence (DNA): TGTGCCAGCAAAAAGACAGGGGACACTGAAGCTTTCTTT.

The sample holds a few counts of this clonotype. This chain joins TRBV5-1 and TRBJ2-7, with a tentative D call TRBD1 (8 bases). CDR1 and CDR2 from the germline V gene are SGHRS and YFSETQ. V lost 4 bases, J lost 1 base, and 21 bases lay in between. This CDR3 has 17 amino acids. CDR3 sequence reads: CASSQTGQGLFSYEQYF. The CDR3 DNA reads TGCGCCAGCAGCCAAACTGGACAGGGACTATTTTCCTACGAGCAGTACTTC.

This rearrangement joins TRBV6-1 to TRBJ2-3; unclear D gene. The CDR3 length is 12 residues. Germline CDR1 reads MNHNS; CDR2 reads SASEGT. The V end lost 6 bases, the J end lost 2 bases, and 6 bases lay between the germline ends. The CDR3 DNA reads TGTGCCAGCAGGGTCCTCACAGATACGCAGTATTTT. It is translated as CASRVLTDTQYF.